These 18 T cell receptor beta chains originate from one sample sequenced in a study of cytomegalovirus exposure and HLA in healthy donors. Here immunoSEQ multiplex PCR was the method, and the copy in TCRdb shows in-frame clones only, minus some. The sample records about 200,000 clones, about 90% being singletons. The specimen was PBMCs. Receptors were obtained from a woman aged 18-30 years in good health and CMV-seronegative.

The rearrangement links TRBV6-1 to TRBJ1-5; TRBD1 is a possible D gene (5 bases). V was cut by 0 bases and J by 4 bases, with 10 bases left in between. This CDR3 spans 15 amino acids. Germline loops: CDR1 MNHNS, CDR2 SASEGT. CDR3: CASSEALGGNQPQHF. In nucleotides, the CDR3 is TGTGCCAGCAGTGAAGCGCTGGGGGGAAATCAGCCCCAGCATTTT.

The CDR3: CASSHRDSYNQPQHF. DNA of the CDR3: TGCGCCAGCAGCCACAGGGACAGTTACAATCAGCCCCAGCATTTT. The chain has TRBV4-1 and TRBJ1-5; 7 nucleotides match TRBD1. The CDR3 covers 15 residues. Germline loops: CDR1 MGHRA, CDR2 YSYEKL. Germline trimming cut 3 bases from V and 3 bases from J; bases unmatched to any gene: 5.

The chain employs TRBV27 and TRBJ2-1; TRBD2 matches 7 bases. This CDR3 spans 14 amino acids. Germline lookup yields CDR1 MNHEY and CDR2 SMNVEV (reference sequence). The DNA for the CDR3 is TGTGCTACTGCCCCTAGCGGAGATTACAATGAGCAGTTCTTC. Translation gives CATAPSGDYNEQFF.

V and J are TRBV27 and TRBJ2-7; 12 nucleotides agree with TRBD2. The CDR3 has 15 amino acids. CDR1 and CDR2 from the germline V gene are MNHEY and SMNVEV (reference sequence). J was trimmed by 3 bases and V by 3 bases; bases with no gene match: 3. This chain's CDR3 is CASSLTSGSFYEQYF. In DNA form, the CDR3 reads TGTGCCAGCAGTTTGACTAGCGGGAGTTTCTACGAGCAGTACTTC.

The chain uses TRBV5-6 and TRBJ1-1; D is possibly TRBD1 (5 bases). This CDR3 has 15 amino acids. Germline CDR1 is SGHDT and CDR2 is YYEEEE. V was pared by 0 bases and J by 8 bases, with 17 bases between. For the CDR3, the DNA is TGTGCCAGCAGCTTGGGGGCCCGTAAAGGGGCCGAAGCTTTCTTT. As protein: CASSLGARKGAEAFF.

The chain recombines TRBV28 with TRBJ2-7, with D tentatively TRBD1 (7 bases). Germline-derived CDR1 and CDR2 are MDHEN and SYDVKM. The length of the CDR3 is 14 residues. Trimming removed 2 bases at V and 2 bases at J, with 10 bases between. In DNA, the CDR3 is TGTGCCAGCAGTTTACAGGGGGGCACCTACGAGCAGTACTTC. It encodes CASSLQGGTYEQYF. Looking up the rest from reference TRBV28 and TRBJ2-7 gives the full variable domain: DVKVTQSSRYLVKRTGEKVFLECVQDMDHENMFWYRQDPGLGLRLIYFSYDVKMKEKGDIPEGYSVSREKKERFSLILESASTNQTSMYLCASSLQGGTYEQYFGPGTRLTVT.

The chain employs TRBV5-8 and TRBJ1-3; D is possibly TRBD1 (5 bases). V was pared by 1 base and J by 1 base, with 12 bases between. The CDR3 length is 16 residues. Germline-derived CDR1 and CDR2 are SGHTS and YDEGEE. The CDR3 region is CASSLRGRMSGNTIYF. CDR3 nucleotides: TGTGCCAGCAGCTTGAGGGGCCGGATGTCTGGAAACACCATATATTTT.

V usage is TRBV30 and J usage is TRBJ1-1, with D perhaps TRBD1 (6 bases). V shed 5 bases and J shed 0 bases, with 19 bases lying between them. Germline V gene lookup returns CDR1 GTSNPN and CDR2 SVGIG (reference sequence). The CDR3 is 16 amino acids. The CDR3, as DNA: TGTGCCTGGGATTCAGGGGCGCTGGAAATGAACACTGAAGCTTTCTTT. Translated, it gives CAWDSGALEMNTEAFF.

The rearrangement joins TRBV12-5 to TRBJ2-5; D not certain. Trimming pared 6 bases from V and 0 bases from J, leaving 8 bases between. CDR1 is LGHNT, CDR2 FRNRAP, per germline. This CDR3 is built from 13 residues. In DNA form, the CDR3 reads TGTGCTAGTGGCGCCGAGTACCAAGAGACCCAGTACTTC. It is translated as CASGAEYQETQYF. The whole variable domain, remainder taken from reference TRBV12-5 and TRBJ2-5, is DARVTQTPRHKVTEMGQEVTMRCQPILGHNTVFWYRQTMMQGLELLAYFRNRAPLDDSGMPKDRFSAEMPDATLATLKIQPSEPRDSAVYFCASGAEYQETQYFGPGTRLLVL.

This clone was observed once. The chain recombines TRBV5-6 with TRBJ2-3; 13 positions agree with TRBD2. CDR1 and CDR2 (germline): SGHDT, YYEEEE. The J segment lost 4 bases and the V segment lost 1 base, leaving 3 bases of the junction unmatched. This CDR3 has 16 amino acids. This CDR3 reads CASSLFTSGRADTQYF. In nucleotides, the CDR3 is TGTGCCAGCAGCTTGTTTACTAGCGGGAGGGCAGATACGCAGTATTTT.

The CDR3 DNA reads as TGTGCCAGCAGCCGATCTAGCGGGCGCACAGATACGCAGTATTTT. Its protein product is CASSRSSGRTDTQYF. The chain joins TRBV7-3 to TRBJ2-3, with 8 bases lining up with TRBD2. The CDR3 consists of 15 residues. Per the germline V gene, CDR1 is SGHTA and CDR2 is FQGTGA. With 5 bases clipped from V and 1 base from J, the junction kept 5 bases outside the gene matches.

This CDR3 reads CASSPLSVLSSYNEQFF. In DNA form, the CDR3 reads TGTGCCAGCAGCCCCCTTTCAGTCCTCAGCTCCTACAATGAGCAGTTCTTC. The chain uses TRBV7-8 and TRBJ2-1; D gene uncertain. The CDR3 sequence is 17 residues long. Germline assignment: CDR1 SGHVS and CDR2 FQNEAQ. V lost 5 bases to trimming and J lost 0 bases, with 17 bases between them.

This clone occurred once. The chain couples TRBV5-1 to TRBJ2-2; D unclear. There are 13 residues in the CDR3. Germline V CDR1 and CDR2: SGHRS, YFSETQ. Deletions cut 3 bases from V and 4 bases from J, with 7 bases between. CDR3 nucleotide sequence: TGCGCCAGCAGCTCCCGTCCCACCGGGGAGCTGTTTTTT. This translates into CASSSRPTGELFF. Full variable domain (rest looked up from reference TRBV5-1 and TRBJ2-2): KAGVTQTPRYLIKTRGQQVTLSCSPISGHRSVSWYQQTPGQGLQFLFEYFSETQRNKGNFPGRFSGRQFSNSRSEMNVSTLELGDSALYLCASSSRPTGELFFGEGSRLTVL.

The chain is built from TRBV27 and TRBJ2-1; 10 nucleotides match TRBD2. Trimming removed 3 bases from V and 10 bases from J; junction bases left unmatched: 6. Germline CDR1 MNHEY, CDR2 SMNVEV (reference sequence). This CDR3 has 14 amino acids. The CDR3 DNA sequence: TGTGCCAGCAGTTTTGCGACTAGCGGGTCCGAGCAGTTCTTC. Translating it yields CASSFATSGSEQFF.

The J gene is TRBJ2-5, the V gene TRBV5-3, with a weak D call TRBD2 (6 bases). TRBV5-3 falls under the ORF class, with uncertain function. The CDR3 length is 14 residues. V dropped 2 bases and J dropped 4 bases, with 12 bases sitting between them. DNA for the CDR3: TGTGCCAGAAGCTTAGGGCCAGCGGGAGAGACCCAGTACTTC. It is translated as CARSLGPAGETQYF.

This clone was seen a single time. This sequence joins TRBV28 and TRBJ1-5; the D gene is possibly TRBD1 (6 bases). CDR3 size: 16 residues. V was shortened by 6 bases and J by 2 bases, with 17 bases between the two germline ends. Germline-derived CDR1 and CDR2 are MDHEN and SYDVKM. CDR3 nucleotide sequence: TGTGCCAGCAGATACCAGGTCAGGGGAGGCAATCAGCCCCAGCATTTT. Protein sequence: CASRYQVRGGNQPQHF.

This chain links TRBV7-9 with TRBJ2-1, with TRBD2 matching over 8 bases. V lost 4 bases to trimming and J lost 0 bases; unmatched junction nucleotides: 14. Germline CDR1 SEHNR, CDR2 FQNEAQ (reference sequence). The CDR3 spans 19 residues. The CDR3 DNA sequence: TGTGCCAGCAGCTCGATACACGTTACTAGCGGCCGCTCCTACAATGAGCAGTTCTTC. This translates into CASSSIHVTSGRSYNEQFF.

V and J are TRBV28 and TRBJ2-7; 9 bases fit TRBD2. Germline loops: CDR1 MDHEN, CDR2 SYDVKM. V shed 5 bases and J 2 bases; nucleotides not matched to a gene: 1. This CDR3 has 13 residues. The CDR3 sequence: CASSGTSTYEQYF. In DNA form, the CDR3 reads TGTGCCAGCAGTGGGACTAGCACCTACGAGCAGTACTTC.